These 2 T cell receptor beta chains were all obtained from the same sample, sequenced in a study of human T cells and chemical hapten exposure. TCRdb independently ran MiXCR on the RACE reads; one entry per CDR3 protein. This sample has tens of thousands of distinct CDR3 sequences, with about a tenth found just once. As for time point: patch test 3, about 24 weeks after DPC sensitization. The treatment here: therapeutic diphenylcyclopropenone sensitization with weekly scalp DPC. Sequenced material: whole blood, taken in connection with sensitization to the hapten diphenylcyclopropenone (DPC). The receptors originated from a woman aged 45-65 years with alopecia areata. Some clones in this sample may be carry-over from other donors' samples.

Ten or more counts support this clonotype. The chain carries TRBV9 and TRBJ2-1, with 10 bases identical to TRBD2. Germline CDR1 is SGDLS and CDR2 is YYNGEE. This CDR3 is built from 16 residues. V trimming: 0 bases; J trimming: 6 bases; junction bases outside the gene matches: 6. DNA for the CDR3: TGTGCCAGCAGCGTAGAAGTAGCGGGGGGTCCCAATGAGCAGTTCTTC. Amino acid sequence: CASSVEVAGGPNEQFF.

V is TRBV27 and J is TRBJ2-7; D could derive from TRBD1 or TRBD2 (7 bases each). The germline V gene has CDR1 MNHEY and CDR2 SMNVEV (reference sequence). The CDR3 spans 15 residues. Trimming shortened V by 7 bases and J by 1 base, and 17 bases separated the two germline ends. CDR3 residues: CASIPSRGGSYEQYF. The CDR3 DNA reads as TGTGCCAGCATCCCCAGCAGGGGGGGGTCCTACGAGCAGTACTTC.